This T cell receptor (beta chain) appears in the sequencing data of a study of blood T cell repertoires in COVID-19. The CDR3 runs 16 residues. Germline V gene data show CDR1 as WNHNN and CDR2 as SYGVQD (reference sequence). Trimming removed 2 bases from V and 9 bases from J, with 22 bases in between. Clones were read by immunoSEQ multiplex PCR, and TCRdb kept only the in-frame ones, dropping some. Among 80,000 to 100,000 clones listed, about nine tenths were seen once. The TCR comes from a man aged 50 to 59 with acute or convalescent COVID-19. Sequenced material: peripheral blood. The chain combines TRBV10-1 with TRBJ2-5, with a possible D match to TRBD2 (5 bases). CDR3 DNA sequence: TGCGCCAGCAGTGAGAAAGAGGGCTTCGGGATGAGGGCCCAGTACTTC. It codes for CASSEKEGFGMRAQYF.